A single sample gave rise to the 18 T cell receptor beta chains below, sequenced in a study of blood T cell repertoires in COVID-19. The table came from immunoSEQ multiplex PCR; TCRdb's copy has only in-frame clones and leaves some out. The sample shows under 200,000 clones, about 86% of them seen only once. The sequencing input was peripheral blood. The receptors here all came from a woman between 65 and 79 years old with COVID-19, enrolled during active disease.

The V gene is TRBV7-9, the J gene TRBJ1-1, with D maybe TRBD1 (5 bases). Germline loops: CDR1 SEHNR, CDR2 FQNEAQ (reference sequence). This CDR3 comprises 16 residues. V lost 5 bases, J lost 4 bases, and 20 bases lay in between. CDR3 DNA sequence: TGTGCCAGCAGCCGACTTGGGCAGGGCAGAGGCACTGAAGCTTTCTTT. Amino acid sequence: CASSRLGQGRGTEAFF.

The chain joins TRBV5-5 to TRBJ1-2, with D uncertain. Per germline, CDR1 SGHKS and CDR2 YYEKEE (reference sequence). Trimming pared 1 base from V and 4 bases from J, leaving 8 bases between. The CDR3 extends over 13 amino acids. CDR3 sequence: CASSLLFSYGYTF. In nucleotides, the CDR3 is TGTGCCAGCAGCTTGCTGTTCTCCTATGGCTACACCTTC.

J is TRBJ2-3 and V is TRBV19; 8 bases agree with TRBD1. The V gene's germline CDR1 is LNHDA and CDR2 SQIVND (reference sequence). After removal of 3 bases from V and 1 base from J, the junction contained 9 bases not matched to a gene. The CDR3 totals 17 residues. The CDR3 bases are TGTGCCAGTAGTATCTCCCCAGGGGGCGTTGGCACAGATACGCAGTATTTT. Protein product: CASSISPGGVGTDTQYF.

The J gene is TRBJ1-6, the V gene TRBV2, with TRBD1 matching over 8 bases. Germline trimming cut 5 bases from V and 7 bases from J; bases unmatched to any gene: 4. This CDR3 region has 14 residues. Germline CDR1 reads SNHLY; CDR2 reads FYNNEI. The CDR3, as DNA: TGTGCCAGCAGTCCGACAGGGGCAAATTCACCCCTCCACTTT. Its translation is CASSPTGANSPLHF.

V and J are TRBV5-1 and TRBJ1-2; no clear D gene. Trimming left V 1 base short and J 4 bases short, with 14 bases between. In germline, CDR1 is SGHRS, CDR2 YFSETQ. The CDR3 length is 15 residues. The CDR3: CASSLQGAALYGYTF. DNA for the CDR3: TGCGCCAGCAGCTTGCAAGGAGCAGCGCTCTATGGCTACACCTTC.

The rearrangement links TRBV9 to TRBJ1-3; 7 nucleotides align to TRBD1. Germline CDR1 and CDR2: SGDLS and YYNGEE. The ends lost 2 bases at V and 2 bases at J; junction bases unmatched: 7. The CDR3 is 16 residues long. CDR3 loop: CASSVIDRVAGNTIYF. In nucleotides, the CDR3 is TGTGCCAGCAGCGTTATAGACAGGGTGGCTGGAAACACCATATATTTT.

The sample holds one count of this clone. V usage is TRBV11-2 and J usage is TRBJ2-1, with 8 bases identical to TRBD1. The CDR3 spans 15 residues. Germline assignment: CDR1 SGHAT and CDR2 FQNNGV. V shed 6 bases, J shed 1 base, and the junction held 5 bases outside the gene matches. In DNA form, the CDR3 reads TGTGCCAGCAGTCCCGGGACAGGATCCTACAATGAGCAGTTCTTC. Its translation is CASSPGTGSYNEQFF.

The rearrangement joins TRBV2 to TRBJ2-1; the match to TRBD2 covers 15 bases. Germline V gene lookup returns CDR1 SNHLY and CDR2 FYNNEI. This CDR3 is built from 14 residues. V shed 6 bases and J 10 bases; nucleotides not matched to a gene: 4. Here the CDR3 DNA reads TGTGCCAGCAGGACCGGGACTAGCGGGGGGGAGCAGTTCTTC. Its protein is CASRTGTSGGEQFF.

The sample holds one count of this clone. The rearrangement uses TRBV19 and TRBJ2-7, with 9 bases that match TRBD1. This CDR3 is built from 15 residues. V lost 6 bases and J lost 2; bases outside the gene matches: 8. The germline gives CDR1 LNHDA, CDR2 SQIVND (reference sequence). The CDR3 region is CASSTTGGHPYEQYF. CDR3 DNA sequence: TGTGCCAGTAGCACAACAGGGGGCCACCCCTACGAGCAGTACTTC. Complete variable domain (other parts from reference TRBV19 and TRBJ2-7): DGGITQSPKYLFRKEGQNVTLSCEQNLNHDAMYWYRQDPGQGLRLIYYSQIVNDFQKGDIAEGYSVSREKKESFPLTVTSAQKNPTAFYLCASSTTGGHPYEQYFGPGTRLTVT.

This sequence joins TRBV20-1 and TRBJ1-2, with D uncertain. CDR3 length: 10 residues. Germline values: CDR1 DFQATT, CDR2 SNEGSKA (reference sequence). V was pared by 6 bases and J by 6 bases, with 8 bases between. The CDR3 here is CSATENGYTF. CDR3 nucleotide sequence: TGCAGTGCCACAGAAAATGGCTACACCTTC.

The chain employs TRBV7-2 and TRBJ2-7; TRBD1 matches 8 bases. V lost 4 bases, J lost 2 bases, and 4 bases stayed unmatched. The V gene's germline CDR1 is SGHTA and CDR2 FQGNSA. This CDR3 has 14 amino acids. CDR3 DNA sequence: TGTGCCAGCAGCTCAAGGACAGGGCCCTACGAGCAGTACTTC. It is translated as CASSSRTGPYEQYF.

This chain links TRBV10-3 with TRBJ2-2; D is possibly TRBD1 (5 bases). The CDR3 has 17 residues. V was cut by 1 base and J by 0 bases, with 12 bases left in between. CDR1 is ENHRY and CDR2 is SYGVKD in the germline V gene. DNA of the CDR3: TGTGCCATCAGTGAGTTAAGGGGTACGTCGAACACCGGGGAGCTGTTTTTT. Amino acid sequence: CAISELRGTSNTGELFF.

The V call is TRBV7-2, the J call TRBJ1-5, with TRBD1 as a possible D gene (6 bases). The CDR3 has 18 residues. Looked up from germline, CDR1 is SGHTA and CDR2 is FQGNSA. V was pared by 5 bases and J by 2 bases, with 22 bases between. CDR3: CASSLGGAGGLGNQPQHF. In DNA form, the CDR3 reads TGTGCCAGCAGCCTAGGAGGGGCTGGGGGCCTGGGCAATCAGCCCCAGCATTTT.

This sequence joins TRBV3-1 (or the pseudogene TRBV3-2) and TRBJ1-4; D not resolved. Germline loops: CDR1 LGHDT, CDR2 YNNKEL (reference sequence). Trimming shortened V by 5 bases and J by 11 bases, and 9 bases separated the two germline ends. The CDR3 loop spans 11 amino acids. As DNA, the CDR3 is TGTGCCAGCAGCATCAAAGCTAAACTGTTTTTT. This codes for CASSIKAKLFF.

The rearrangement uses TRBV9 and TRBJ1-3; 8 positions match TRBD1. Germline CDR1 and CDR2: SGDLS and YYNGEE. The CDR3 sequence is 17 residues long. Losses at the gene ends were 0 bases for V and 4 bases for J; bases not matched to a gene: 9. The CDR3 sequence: CASSVGPGGLSGNTIYF. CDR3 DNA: TGTGCCAGCAGCGTAGGCCCAGGGGGCTTATCAGGAAACACCATATATTTT. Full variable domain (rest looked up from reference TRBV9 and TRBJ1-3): DSGVTQTPKHLITATGQRVTLRCSPRSGDLSVYWYQQSLDQGLQFLIQYYNGEERAKGNILERFSAQQFPDLHSELNLSSLELGDSALYFCASSVGPGGLSGNTIYFGEGSWLTVV.

CDR3 region: CASSGTGVYGYTF. The CDR3 DNA is TGTGCCAGCAGCGGGACAGGTGTCTATGGCTACACCTTC. The chain joins TRBV13 to TRBJ1-2, with 8 bases fitting TRBD1. Germline assignment: CDR1 PRHDT and CDR2 FYEKMQ (reference sequence). The CDR3 sequence is 13 residues long. V lost 5 bases and J lost 4; bases outside the gene matches: 3.

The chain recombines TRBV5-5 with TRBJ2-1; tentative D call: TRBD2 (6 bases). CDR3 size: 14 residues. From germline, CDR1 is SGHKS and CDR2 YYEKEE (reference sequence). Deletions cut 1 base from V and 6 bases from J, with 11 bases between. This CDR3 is CASSLPTSFNEQFF. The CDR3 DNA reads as TGTGCCAGCAGCTTGCCGACTAGTTTCAATGAGCAGTTCTTC.

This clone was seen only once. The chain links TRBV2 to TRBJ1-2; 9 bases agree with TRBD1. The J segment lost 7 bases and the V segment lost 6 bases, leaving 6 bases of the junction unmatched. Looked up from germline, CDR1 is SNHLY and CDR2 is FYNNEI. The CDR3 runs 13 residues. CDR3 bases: TGTGCCAGCAGCATTACAGGGGGCGTTGGCTACACCTTC. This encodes CASSITGGVGYTF.